The clone carrying this T cell receptor (beta chain) has only one observation. The sample belongs to a study of cytomegalovirus exposure and HLA in healthy donors. Primers for the PCR totalled 60 Vbeta and 13 Jbeta. TCRdb's copy holds only in-frame clones and misses some; the assay was immunoSEQ multiplex PCR. The table lists 250,000 to 350,000 clones, roughly 90% of them singletons. Germline V lookup: CDR1 MNHEY, CDR2 SMNVEV (reference sequence). Trimming removed 6 bases from V and 6 bases from J, with 8 bases in between. This CDR3 spans 12 amino acids. Sequencing used PBMCs. This TCR derives from a man aged 35-49 years in good health and CMV-seropositive. The chain joins TRBV27 to TRBJ2-2, with D unresolved. CDR3 residues: CASRPLAGELFF. In nucleotides, the CDR3 is TGTGCCAGCAGGCCGCTAGCCGGGGAGCTGTTTTTT.